The T cell receptor (beta chain) described here comes from a study of cytomegalovirus exposure and HLA in healthy donors. Concerning this clone itself: Its antigen is as yet unknown.

The CDR3 totals 16 residues. V lost 0 bases to trimming and J lost 5 bases; unmatched junction nucleotides: 6. The V gene's germline CDR1 is MNHEY and CDR2 SMNVEV (reference sequence). Primers: 60 Vbeta forward and 13 Jbeta reverse. Using immunoSEQ multiplex PCR, the repertoire was profiled, and TCRdb retains in-frame clones only, with some absent. The table gives tens of thousands of clones; the top ten clones make up 2.7% of it. Study results and limitations: Within a later analysis, the majority of CMV-associated TCR beta chains appeared HLA-restricted. Near-uniform donor sequencing depth was presumed by presence/absence analyses.

The chain combines TRBV27 with TRBJ2-1, with TRBD1 matching 8 bases. This clonotype originated in a man aged 40-50 years in good health and CMV-seronegative. Sequenced sample: PBMCs. The CDR3 DNA is TGTGCCAGCAGTTTATCGAAGGGACAGGCAGACAATGAGCAGTTCTTC. Translation gives CASSLSKGQADNEQFF.